These 7 T cell receptor beta chains originate from one sample sequenced in a study of cytomegalovirus exposure and HLA in healthy donors. This table comes from immunoSEQ multiplex PCR, and its TCRdb copy is limited to in-frame clones, with some not included. The sample gives 150,000 to 200,000 clones, roughly 90% of which show up once; 2% to 2.5% is in the top ten. Input material: PBMCs. The receptors shown here come from a woman between 18 and 30 years old in good health and CMV-seronegative.

The V call is TRBV6-1, the J call TRBJ2-1; D ambiguous. CDR3 size: 15 residues. The germline CDR1 and CDR2 sequences are MNHNS and SASEGT. V dropped 2 bases and J dropped 0 bases, with 8 bases sitting between them. The CDR3 region has the DNA TGTGCCAGCAGTGAATACTCCAACTCCTACAATGAGCAGTTCTTC. It codes for CASSEYSNSYNEQFF.

This chain uses TRBV6-6 with TRBJ1-5; possibly TRBD1 for D (5 bases). In germline, CDR1 is MNHNY, CDR2 SVGAGI (reference sequence). The V and J ends lost 1 base and 9 bases respectively, with 19 bases between them. The CDR3 is made up of 16 amino acids. In nucleotides, the CDR3 is TGTGCCAGCAGTTACTGGGTCGGGGGACTCGGGTCGCCCCAGCATTTT. Residues: CASSYWVGGLGSPQHF.

This chain links TRBV13 with TRBJ2-3; D unclear. Germline loops: CDR1 PRHDT, CDR2 FYEKMQ (reference sequence). With 2 bases removed from V and 8 bases from J, the gap between germline ends came to 11 bases. The CDR3 covers 13 residues. CDR3 loop: CASSLPPPGTQYF. CDR3 DNA: TGTGCCAGCAGCTTACCACCCCCCGGTACGCAGTATTTT. Combining the CDR3 with reference TRBV13 and TRBJ2-3 gives the whole variable domain AAGVIQSPRHLIKEKRETATLKCYPIPRHDTVYWYQQGPGQDPQFLISFYEKMQSDKGSIPDRFSAQQFSDYHSELNMSSLELGDSALYFCASSLPPPGTQYFGPGTRLTVL.

J is TRBJ2-2 and V is TRBV19; TRBD2 matches 7 bases. The V and J ends lost 8 bases and 0 bases, in that order; junction bases with no gene match: 3. Germline CDR1 LNHDA, CDR2 SQIVND (reference sequence). This CDR3 spans 14 amino acids. The CDR3 loop reads CASGRGANTGELFF. The DNA of the CDR3 is TGTGCCAGTGGACGGGGGGCGAACACCGGGGAGCTGTTTTTT.

This clone was observed a single time. CDR3 amino acids: CASSRANEQFF. CDR3 DNA: TGTGCCAGCAGCAGGGCAAATGAGCAGTTCTTC. V and J are TRBV2 and TRBJ2-1; TRBD1 might be the D (5 bases). V was pared by 6 bases and J by 7 bases, with 7 bases between. CDR1 is SNHLY, CDR2 FYNNEI, per germline. The CDR3 extends over 11 amino acids.

CDR3 bases: TGCGCCAGCAGCCAAGATCTACGCGGGACCCAGTACTTC. Translating it yields CASSQDLRGTQYF. The J gene is TRBJ2-5, the V gene TRBV4-3; no firm D call. The CDR3 totals 13 residues. Germline V CDR1 and CDR2: LGHNA, YSLEER. The V and J ends lost 0 bases and 7 bases respectively, with 9 bases between them.

This clone was recorded once. This CDR3 is CASSTSTGGYTDTQYF. The CDR3 bases are TGTGCCAGCAGCACGAGCACGGGGGGATACACAGATACGCAGTATTTT. The chain has TRBV9 and TRBJ2-3; 7 bases agree with TRBD2. CDR3 length: 16 amino acids. CDR1 and CDR2 from the germline V gene are SGDLS and YYNGEE. J gave up 2 bases and V 4 bases, and 10 bases lay outside the gene matches.